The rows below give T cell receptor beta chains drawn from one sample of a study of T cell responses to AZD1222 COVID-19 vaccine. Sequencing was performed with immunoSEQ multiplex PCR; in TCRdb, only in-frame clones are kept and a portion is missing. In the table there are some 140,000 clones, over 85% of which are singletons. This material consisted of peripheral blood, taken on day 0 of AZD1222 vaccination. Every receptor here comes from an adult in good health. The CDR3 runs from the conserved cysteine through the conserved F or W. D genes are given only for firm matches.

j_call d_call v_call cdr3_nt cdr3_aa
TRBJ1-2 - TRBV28 TGTGCCAGCACCCTATTCGGGTCCCGCTATGGCTACACCTTC CASTLFGSRYGYTF
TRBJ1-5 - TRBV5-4 TGTGCCAGCAGCTTAGAGGGAGCGGGCCAGCCCCAGCATTTT CASSLEGAGQPQHF
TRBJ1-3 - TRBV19 TGTGCCAGTCGGACAGCTGGAAACACCATATATTTT CASRTAGNTIYF
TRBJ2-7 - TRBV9 TGTGCCAGCAGCCCAGGTGCTAGGACACTCCGCTACGAGCAGTACTTC CASSPGARTLRYEQYF
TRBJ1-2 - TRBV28 TGTGCCAGCAGTTTTACGGGGAGGTATGGCTACACCTTC CASSFTGRYGYTF
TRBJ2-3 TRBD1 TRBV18 TGTGCCAGCTCACTGGGACAGGGAATAGATACGCAGTATTTT CASSLGQGIDTQYF
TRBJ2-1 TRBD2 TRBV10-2 TGCGCCAGTGAACTAGCGGGAGTTTACAATGAGCAGTTCTTC CASELAGVYNEQFF
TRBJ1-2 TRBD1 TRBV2 TGTGCCAGCAGTGAACTAAAATGGGGACAGGTTCTCCAACCGAACTATGGCTACACCTTC CASSELKWGQVLQPNYGYTF
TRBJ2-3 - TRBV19 TGTGCCAGTAGTAATCGCGGGTCTCCCCAGGGAGATACGCAGTATTTT CASSNRGSPQGDTQYF
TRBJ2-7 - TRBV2 TGTGCCAGCAGTGAAGACCGGGACGAGCAGTACTTC CASSEDRDEQYF